One and the same sample provided the 29 T cell receptor beta chains below, sequenced in a study of relationships among human T cell subsets (dated by TCRdb to 2010 to 2012). The library was made by multiplex PCR. Sequencing relied on a 454 GS FLX. Semiquantitative ARM-PCR was used to amplify the TCR alpha and beta CDR3 regions from mRNA. In ARM-PCR, tagged nested gene-specific primers were applied first, and communal superprimers then carried out the exponential amplification. The public sequencing data were trimmed at Q25 with fastp and processed into clonotypes with MiXCR by TCRdb, which kept only in-frame beta chains. Entries that share a CDR3 protein sequence are merged under the most common genes and DNA. The sample records 8,500 to 10,000 distinct CDR3 sequences, roughly 54% of which are singletons. 4% to 5.5% of the sample is held by the ten biggest clonotypes. From the CD45RA-negative fraction, CD45RA-RO+ cells were selected as memory T cells using anti-CD45RO beads.

The specimen was memory T cells sorted from blood. The cell subset or site label, as the study defines it: CD45RA-RO+ memory T cells. All receptors derive from a man aged 40-50 years in good health.

Notes on this clonotype: A read error may account for a junction end that differs from germline. The chain couples TRBV11-2 to TRBJ2-1, with TRBD2 matching over 11 bases. Germline V gene lookup returns CDR1 SGHAT and CDR2 FQNNGV. The CDR3 spans 14 residues. CDR3: CASSQGLAVMERFF. DNA of the CDR3: TGTGCCAGCAGCCAGGGACTAGCGGTGATGGAGCGGTTCTTC.

This sequence joins TRBV28 and TRBJ2-6; weak D call: TRBD1 (7 bases). Germline V gene sequence: CDR1 MDHEN, CDR2 SYDVKM. This CDR3 is 16 amino acids long. V was cut by 11 bases and J by 0 bases, with 17 bases left in between. CDR3 DNA sequence: TGTGCCGGAGGGGGCAGGACAGTCTCTGGGGCCAACGTCCTGACTTTC. As protein: CAGGGRTVSGANVLTF.

The chain carries TRBV6-5 and TRBJ1-1; D is perhaps TRBD1 (5 bases). This CDR3 spans 14 amino acids. Germline V gene lookup returns CDR1 MNHEY and CDR2 SVGAGI. V shed 7 bases and J shed 4 bases, with 16 bases lying between them. CDR3: CASIRDGRRTEAFF. The CDR3, as DNA: TGTGCCAGCATCAGGGACGGAAGACGCACTGAAGCTTTCTTT.

CDR3 amino acids: CASSPRTGLGTDTQYF. In DNA, the CDR3 is TGTGCCAGCAGCCCACGGACAGGGTTGGGCACAGATACGCAGTATTTT. The V gene is TRBV7-2, the J gene TRBJ2-3; 8 nucleotides line up with TRBD1. Per the germline V gene, CDR1 is SGHTA and CDR2 is FQGNSA. CDR3 length equals 16 residues. Trimming at V came to 5 bases and at J to 1 base, leaving 8 bases not matched to a gene.

The V and J genes are TRBV29-1 and TRBJ2-7; D is perhaps TRBD1 (5 bases). Between the trimmed V and J ends, which lost 6 bases and 9 bases, there was a span of 27 bases. The CDR3 sequence is 15 residues long. Germline assignment: CDR1 SQVTM and CDR2 ANQGSEA. For the CDR3, the DNA is TGCAGCGTCTCCCTTGGGCAGGGTACGGTCGTTGGGCAGTACTTC. As protein: CSVSLGQGTVVGQYF.

This clonotype was counted only a few times. The rearrangement joins TRBV11-1 to TRBJ1-2; D not certain. Germline V CDR1 and CDR2: SGHAT, FQDESV (reference sequence). CDR3 length: 11 residues. The CDR3 loop is CAVSERKGYTF. The CDR3 nucleotides are TGTGCTGTGAGCGAGAGGAAGGGCTACACCTTC.

Written as DNA, the CDR3 is TGCAGTGCGCCCATGTGGGCCTTTGGAGAGACCCAGTACTTC. It translates to CSAPMWAFGETQYF. The rearrangement uses TRBV20-1 and TRBJ2-5; no clear D gene. The germline V gene has CDR1 DFQATT and CDR2 SNEGSKA (reference sequence). The CDR3 covers 14 residues. Trimming removed 6 bases at V and 4 bases at J, with 18 bases between.

This clonotype was found a few times. The V and J genes are TRBV12-3 or TRBV12-4 and TRBJ2-3, with D unclear. V shed 4 bases and J shed 6 bases, with 8 bases lying between them. This CDR3 spans 12 amino acids. The CDR3 here is CASSSPRDTQYF. The CDR3 DNA follows: TGTGCCAGCAGTTCCCCTCGGGATACGCAGTATTTT.

The chain combines TRBV28 with TRBJ1-2; 9 nucleotides agree with TRBD1. Unmatched junction bases numbered 6, after V lost 2 bases and J lost 8 bases. The CDR3 runs to 14 residues. The germline V gene encodes CDR1 MDHEN and CDR2 SYDVKM. CDR3 bases: TGTGCCAGCAGTTTAGGGGGGACAGGGTTGGGCTACACCTTC. It translates to CASSLGGTGLGYTF.

This clonotype is a singleton in its sample. The V call is TRBV30, the J call TRBJ1-4; TRBD1 matches 7 bases. The V gene's germline CDR1 is GTSNPN and CDR2 SVGIG (reference sequence). The trim removed 2 bases at V and 2 bases at J, leaving 2 bases unmatched. This CDR3 comprises 14 residues. The CDR3 DNA reads as TGTGCCTGGAGTCCGACAGGGACTAATGAAAAACTGTTTTTT. This gives the protein CAWSPTGTNEKLFF.

The chain uses TRBV6-5 and TRBJ1-2, with TRBD1 matching 7 bases. Losses at the gene ends were 4 bases for V and 7 bases for J; bases not matched to a gene: 3. Germline CDR1 MNHEY, CDR2 SVGAGI. This CDR3 is built from 12 residues. CDR3 in amino acids: CASSFPGGGYTF. CDR3 coding DNA: TGTGCCAGCAGTTTTCCAGGGGGTGGCTACACCTTC.

J is TRBJ2-2 and V is TRBV28; D unclear. This CDR3 is 13 amino acids long. Trimming took 5 bases from V and 1 from J, leaving 5 bases between them. Looked up from germline, CDR1 is MDHEN and CDR2 is SYDVKM. Here the CDR3 DNA reads TGTGCCAGCAGTCAAAGGAACACCGGGGAGCTGTTTTTT. Protein sequence: CASSQRNTGELFF.

The chain couples TRBV27 to TRBJ2-4, with 8 bases that match TRBD2. Germline V CDR1 and CDR2: MNHEY, SMNVEV (reference sequence). V lost 7 bases, J lost 3 bases, and 8 bases stayed unmatched. The CDR3 is 15 residues long. CDR3 amino acids: CASTDSGTGKNIQYF. The CDR3 DNA reads TGTGCCAGCACTGATAGCGGGACGGGCAAAAACATTCAGTACTTC.

This clonotype has just a few counts. V is TRBV29-1 and J is TRBJ1-1, with TRBD1 as a possible D gene (6 bases). Germline assignment: CDR1 SQVTM and CDR2 ANQGSEA. Trimming left V 3 bases short and J 7 bases short, with 18 bases between. The CDR3 extends over 14 amino acids. The CDR3 DNA follows: TGCAGCGTTGACCTACAGGGTGGACTTCGTGAAGCTTTCTTT. Translation: CSVDLQGGLREAFF.

This rearrangement joins TRBV5-1 to TRBJ1-6, with 7 bases that match TRBD1. There are 14 residues in the CDR3. Trimming at V came to 4 bases and at J to 11 bases, leaving 9 bases not matched to a gene. Germline V gene data show CDR1 as SGHRS and CDR2 as YFSETQ. The CDR3 is CASSRTGGQTPLHF. CDR3 DNA sequence: TGCGCCAGCAGCCGGACAGGCGGCCAGACACCCCTCCACTTT.

The genes are TRBV27 and TRBJ2-7; TRBD1 matches at 10 bases. The trim removed 0 bases at V and 2 bases at J, leaving 7 bases unmatched. This CDR3 comprises 17 residues. Germline CDR1 MNHEY, CDR2 SMNVEV (reference sequence). Here the CDR3 reads CASSLSRGGTGAYEQYF. In DNA form, the CDR3 reads TGTGCCAGCAGTTTATCGAGGGGGGGGACAGGGGCCTACGAGCAGTACTTC.

The gene calls are TRBV4-1 and TRBJ2-1; no clear D gene. This CDR3 region has 12 residues. V was trimmed by 0 bases and J by 9 bases, leaving 6 bases between them. The germline gives CDR1 MGHRA, CDR2 YSYEKL. As DNA, the CDR3 is TGCGCCAGCAGCCAAGATTTCGGTGAGCAGTTCTTC. Its protein product is CASSQDFGEQFF.

There are a few counts of this clonotype. The J gene is TRBJ2-3, the V gene TRBV19; no firm D call. The germline V gene has CDR1 LNHDA and CDR2 SQIVND (reference sequence). CDR3 length equals 14 residues. Trimming shortened V by 5 bases and J by 3 bases, and 12 bases separated the two germline ends. DNA for the CDR3: TGTGCCAGTAGTGTTGCGCGTGGGACAGATACGCAGTATTTT. It is translated as CASSVARGTDTQYF. Complete variable domain (other parts from reference TRBV19 and TRBJ2-3): DGGITQSPKYLFRKEGQNVTLSCEQNLNHDAMYWYRQDPGQGLRLIYYSQIVNDFQKGDIAEGYSVSREKKESFPLTVTSAQKNPTAFYLCASSVARGTDTQYFGPGTRLTVL.

The chain is built from TRBV27 and TRBJ2-4; D is tentatively TRBD1 or TRBD2 (7 bases each). V was clipped by 6 bases and J by 1 base, with 19 bases between them. This CDR3 comprises 17 residues. The germline V gene has CDR1 MNHEY and CDR2 SMNVEV (reference sequence). CDR3 sequence (DNA): TGTGCCAGCAGCCGACAGGGAGGGAGGAACGCCAAAAACATTCAGTACTTC. Protein sequence: CASSRQGGRNAKNIQYF.

This chain uses TRBV12-3 or TRBV12-4 with TRBJ2-1, with D perhaps TRBD2 (6 bases). This CDR3 is built from 15 residues. V was pared by 6 bases and J by 8 bases, with 20 bases between. The CDR3 spells CASSRGLTSVDEQFF. Written as DNA, the CDR3 is TGTGCCAGCAGCCGGGGACTGACGTCGGTGGATGAGCAGTTCTTC.

This clonotype was detected only a few times. The rearrangement links TRBV12-3 or TRBV12-4 to TRBJ2-7; weak D call: TRBD1 (6 bases). There are 13 residues in the CDR3. V gave up 7 bases and J gave up 3 bases, with 13 bases separating them. This CDR3 is CASTRDNFYEQYF. CDR3 DNA: TGTGCCAGCACCCGGGACAATTTCTACGAGCAGTACTTC.

This clonotype was recorded a few times. This rearrangement joins TRBV19 to TRBJ2-7; a weak D match, TRBD2 (5 bases). The V end lost 10 bases, the J end lost 2 bases, and 18 bases lay between the germline ends. CDR1 is LNHDA and CDR2 is SQIVND in the germline V gene (reference sequence). CDR3 length: 14 residues. The CDR3 DNA reads as TGTGCCACGCCCCCGGGAAAGCTCCCCTACGAGCAGTACTTC. Translation gives CATPPGKLPYEQYF.

This rearrangement joins TRBV4-1 to TRBJ2-7, with a possible D match to TRBD1 (5 bases). Per germline, CDR1 MGHRA and CDR2 YSYEKL. The V and J ends lost 2 bases and 0 bases respectively, with 20 bases between them. The CDR3 is 18 amino acids. CDR3 nucleotide sequence: TGCGCCAGCAGCCAAATTGATTTGGTCGCCACAGGCTCCTACGAGCAGTACTTC. Translation: CASSQIDLVATGSYEQYF.

The sample holds a few counts of this clonotype. The rearrangement links TRBV28 to TRBJ2-1, with D perhaps matching TRBD1 (6 bases). V was trimmed by 5 bases and J by 9 bases, leaving 11 bases between them. CDR3 size: 12 residues. The germline gives CDR1 MDHEN, CDR2 SYDVKM. DNA for the CDR3: TGTGCCAGCAGTGAGACAGGTGGTGAGCAGTTCTTC. The encoded protein is CASSETGGEQFF. The full variable domain, with the rest looked up from reference TRBV28 and TRBJ2-1, is DVKVTQSSRYLVKRTGEKVFLECVQDMDHENMFWYRQDPGLGLRLIYFSYDVKMKEKGDIPEGYSVSREKKERFSLILESASTNQTSMYLCASSETGGEQFFGPGTRLTVL.

V is TRBV24-1 and J is TRBJ2-7, with D unresolved. This CDR3 comprises 14 residues. The germline V gene has CDR1 KGHDR and CDR2 SFDVKD. Trimming shortened V by 4 bases and J by 3 bases, and 12 bases separated the two germline ends. CDR3 in DNA: TGTGCCACCAGTGAAGAAGCAGAGAACTACGAGCAGTACTTC. As protein: CATSEEAENYEQYF.

The V call is TRBV4-1, the J call TRBJ2-3; D is ambiguous. Germline CDR1 MGHRA, CDR2 YSYEKL. This CDR3 is built from 12 residues. V was cut by 4 bases and J by 5 bases, with 7 bases left in between. Here the CDR3 DNA reads TGCGCCAGCAGCCCAGTCGGAGATACGCAGTATTTT. Encoded protein: CASSPVGDTQYF.

Only a few counts were recorded for this clonotype. The V gene is TRBV27, the J gene TRBJ2-7; unclear D gene. V shed 6 bases and J shed 6 bases, with 9 bases lying between them. CDR1 and CDR2 (germline): MNHEY, SMNVEV (reference sequence). The CDR3 runs 11 residues. CDR3 residues: CASRSASEQYF. CDR3 in DNA: TGTGCCAGCAGGTCGGCTAGCGAGCAGTACTTC.

This clonotype was recorded a few times. The chain has TRBV11-2 and TRBJ1-1, with 7 nucleotides matching TRBD1. Losses at the gene ends were 1 base for V and 1 base for J; bases not matched to a gene: 3. The CDR3 loop spans 15 amino acids. The germline V gene encodes CDR1 SGHAT and CDR2 FQNNGV. The CDR3: CASSLVGGGNTEAFF. CDR3 bases: TGTGCCAGCAGCTTAGTAGGGGGCGGGAACACTGAAGCTTTCTTT.

V gene TRBV20-1 combines with J gene TRBJ2-5, with 7 bases that match TRBD2. V was clipped by 3 bases and J by 4 bases; unmatched bases: 5. CDR3 length: 13 residues. Germline V gene lookup returns CDR1 DFQATT and CDR2 SNEGSKA (reference sequence). The CDR3 loop reads CSARWTRGETQYF. The CDR3 bases are TGCAGTGCTAGGTGGACTAGGGGAGAGACCCAGTACTTC.